Listed here are 10 T cell receptor beta chains from one sample, sequenced in a study of cytomegalovirus exposure and HLA in healthy donors. The PCR employed 60 Vbeta primers together with 13 Jbeta primers. Assay used: immunoSEQ multiplex PCR; TCRdb lists only in-frame clones, some missing. The sample holds around 160,000 clones, about 73% seen once. Sequencing input: PBMCs. Every receptor here comes from a man aged 35 to 55 in good health and CMV-seropositive.

The chain has TRBV27 and TRBJ2-7; 9 bases agree with TRBD2. The germline CDR1 and CDR2 sequences are MNHEY and SMNVEV (reference sequence). This CDR3 region has 14 residues. J gave up 3 bases and V 9 bases, and 9 bases lay outside the gene matches. The CDR3 DNA is TGTGCCAGTAGACTTAGCGGGGGAGGCTACGAGCAGTACTTC. Residues: CASRLSGGGYEQYF.

The genes are TRBV28 and TRBJ2-1, with TRBD2 matching 9 bases. The CDR3 covers 16 residues. V trimming: 8 bases; J trimming: 4 bases; junction bases outside the gene matches: 12. Germline CDR1 and CDR2: MDHEN and SYDVKM. DNA of the CDR3: TGTGCCAGCCGCTCCCCCGGGACTAGCCCATACAATGAGCAGTTCTTC. Protein sequence: CASRSPGTSPYNEQFF. Complete variable domain (other parts from reference TRBV28 and TRBJ2-1): DVKVTQSSRYLVKRTGEKVFLECVQDMDHENMFWYRQDPGLGLRLIYFSYDVKMKEKGDIPEGYSVSREKKERFSLILESASTNQTSMYLCASRSPGTSPYNEQFFGPGTRLTVL.

This clone occurred once. One junction end does not reproduce the germline sequence, and a read error may be involved. The chain couples TRBV7-9 to TRBJ1-3; 7 bases align to TRBD1. The germline CDR1 and CDR2 sequences are SEHNR and FQNEAQ (reference sequence). CDR3 length: 14 amino acids. Here the CDR3 reads CSSSFDRVGNTIYF. In DNA form, the CDR3 reads TGTTCCAGCAGCTTTGACAGGGTCGGAAACACCATATATTTT.

The chain carries TRBV6-5 and TRBJ1-1; 7 bases are shared with TRBD1. The CDR3 is 16 residues long. Unmatched junction bases numbered 7, after V lost 2 bases and J lost 1 base. The V gene's germline CDR1 is MNHEY and CDR2 SVGAGI. For the CDR3, the DNA is TGTGCCAGCAGTTACCTGACAGGGACGAAGAACACTGAAGCTTTCTTT. Protein sequence: CASSYLTGTKNTEAFF.

V usage is TRBV11-2 and J usage is TRBJ2-7, with D possibly matching TRBD2 (6 bases). Trimming took 2 bases from V and 3 from J, leaving 14 bases between them. The length of the CDR3 is 15 residues. CDR1 and CDR2 from the germline V gene are SGHAT and FQNNGV. The CDR3 here is CASSLIGTPSYEQYF. CDR3 sequence (DNA): TGTGCCAGCAGCTTAATTGGGACTCCGAGCTACGAGCAGTACTTC.

The chain carries TRBV19 and TRBJ2-3, with D tentatively TRBD1 (5 bases). This CDR3 is built from 13 residues. Germline assignment: CDR1 LNHDA and CDR2 SQIVND (reference sequence). V lost 8 bases, J lost 7 bases, and 16 bases lay in between. The CDR3 spells CASRAPQGYTQYF. Here the CDR3 DNA reads TGTGCCAGTCGTGCCCCTCAGGGTTATACGCAGTATTTT.

V gene TRBV5-1 combines with J gene TRBJ1-1; no definite D call. Germline assignment: CDR1 SGHRS and CDR2 YFSETQ. The CDR3 covers 13 residues. Between the trimmed V and J ends, which lost 4 bases and 2 bases, there was a span of 9 bases. The CDR3 reads CASSPVLNTEAFF. The CDR3 bases are TGCGCCAGCAGCCCCGTCCTAAACACTGAAGCTTTCTTT.

This chain uses TRBV30 with TRBJ1-4; unclear D gene. This CDR3 has 13 residues. With 0 bases removed from V and 7 bases from J, the gap between germline ends came to 9 bases. Germline V gene data show CDR1 as GTSNPN and CDR2 as SVGIG (reference sequence). The chain's CDR3 is CAWSVSGFEKLFF. The CDR3 DNA sequence: TGTGCCTGGAGTGTGTCAGGATTTGAAAAACTGTTTTTT.

This clone was observed once. The CDR3 is CASSPRDLLGETQYF. DNA of the CDR3: TGCGCCAGCAGCCCCCGGGACTTACTCGGGGAGACCCAGTACTTC. The genes are TRBV4-1 and TRBJ2-5; TRBD2 is a possible D gene (6 bases). Germline loops: CDR1 MGHRA, CDR2 YSYEKL. The length of the CDR3 is 15 residues. Deletions cut 4 bases from V and 5 bases from J, with 17 bases between.

The J gene is TRBJ1-5, the V gene TRBV10-1; no clear D. CDR3 size: 13 residues. Germline V lookup: CDR1 WNHNN, CDR2 SYGVQD (reference sequence). V lost 2 bases and J 2 bases, leaving 4 bases between the germline ends. CDR3 residues: CASSEQGNQPQHF. Here the CDR3 DNA reads TGCGCCAGCAGTGAGCAGGGCAATCAGCCCCAGCATTTT.